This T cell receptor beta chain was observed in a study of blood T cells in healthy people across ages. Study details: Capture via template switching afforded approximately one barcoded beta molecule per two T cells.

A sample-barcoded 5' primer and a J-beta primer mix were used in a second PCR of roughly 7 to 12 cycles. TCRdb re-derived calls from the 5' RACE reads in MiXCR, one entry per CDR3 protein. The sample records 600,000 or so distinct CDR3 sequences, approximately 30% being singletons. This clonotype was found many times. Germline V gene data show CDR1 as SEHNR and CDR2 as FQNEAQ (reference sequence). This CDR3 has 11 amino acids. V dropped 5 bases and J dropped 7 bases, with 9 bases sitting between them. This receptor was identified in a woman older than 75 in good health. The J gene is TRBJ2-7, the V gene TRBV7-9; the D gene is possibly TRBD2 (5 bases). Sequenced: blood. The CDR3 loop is CASSRWEEQYF. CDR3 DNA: TGTGCCAGCAGCCGCTGGGAGGAGCAGTACTTC.